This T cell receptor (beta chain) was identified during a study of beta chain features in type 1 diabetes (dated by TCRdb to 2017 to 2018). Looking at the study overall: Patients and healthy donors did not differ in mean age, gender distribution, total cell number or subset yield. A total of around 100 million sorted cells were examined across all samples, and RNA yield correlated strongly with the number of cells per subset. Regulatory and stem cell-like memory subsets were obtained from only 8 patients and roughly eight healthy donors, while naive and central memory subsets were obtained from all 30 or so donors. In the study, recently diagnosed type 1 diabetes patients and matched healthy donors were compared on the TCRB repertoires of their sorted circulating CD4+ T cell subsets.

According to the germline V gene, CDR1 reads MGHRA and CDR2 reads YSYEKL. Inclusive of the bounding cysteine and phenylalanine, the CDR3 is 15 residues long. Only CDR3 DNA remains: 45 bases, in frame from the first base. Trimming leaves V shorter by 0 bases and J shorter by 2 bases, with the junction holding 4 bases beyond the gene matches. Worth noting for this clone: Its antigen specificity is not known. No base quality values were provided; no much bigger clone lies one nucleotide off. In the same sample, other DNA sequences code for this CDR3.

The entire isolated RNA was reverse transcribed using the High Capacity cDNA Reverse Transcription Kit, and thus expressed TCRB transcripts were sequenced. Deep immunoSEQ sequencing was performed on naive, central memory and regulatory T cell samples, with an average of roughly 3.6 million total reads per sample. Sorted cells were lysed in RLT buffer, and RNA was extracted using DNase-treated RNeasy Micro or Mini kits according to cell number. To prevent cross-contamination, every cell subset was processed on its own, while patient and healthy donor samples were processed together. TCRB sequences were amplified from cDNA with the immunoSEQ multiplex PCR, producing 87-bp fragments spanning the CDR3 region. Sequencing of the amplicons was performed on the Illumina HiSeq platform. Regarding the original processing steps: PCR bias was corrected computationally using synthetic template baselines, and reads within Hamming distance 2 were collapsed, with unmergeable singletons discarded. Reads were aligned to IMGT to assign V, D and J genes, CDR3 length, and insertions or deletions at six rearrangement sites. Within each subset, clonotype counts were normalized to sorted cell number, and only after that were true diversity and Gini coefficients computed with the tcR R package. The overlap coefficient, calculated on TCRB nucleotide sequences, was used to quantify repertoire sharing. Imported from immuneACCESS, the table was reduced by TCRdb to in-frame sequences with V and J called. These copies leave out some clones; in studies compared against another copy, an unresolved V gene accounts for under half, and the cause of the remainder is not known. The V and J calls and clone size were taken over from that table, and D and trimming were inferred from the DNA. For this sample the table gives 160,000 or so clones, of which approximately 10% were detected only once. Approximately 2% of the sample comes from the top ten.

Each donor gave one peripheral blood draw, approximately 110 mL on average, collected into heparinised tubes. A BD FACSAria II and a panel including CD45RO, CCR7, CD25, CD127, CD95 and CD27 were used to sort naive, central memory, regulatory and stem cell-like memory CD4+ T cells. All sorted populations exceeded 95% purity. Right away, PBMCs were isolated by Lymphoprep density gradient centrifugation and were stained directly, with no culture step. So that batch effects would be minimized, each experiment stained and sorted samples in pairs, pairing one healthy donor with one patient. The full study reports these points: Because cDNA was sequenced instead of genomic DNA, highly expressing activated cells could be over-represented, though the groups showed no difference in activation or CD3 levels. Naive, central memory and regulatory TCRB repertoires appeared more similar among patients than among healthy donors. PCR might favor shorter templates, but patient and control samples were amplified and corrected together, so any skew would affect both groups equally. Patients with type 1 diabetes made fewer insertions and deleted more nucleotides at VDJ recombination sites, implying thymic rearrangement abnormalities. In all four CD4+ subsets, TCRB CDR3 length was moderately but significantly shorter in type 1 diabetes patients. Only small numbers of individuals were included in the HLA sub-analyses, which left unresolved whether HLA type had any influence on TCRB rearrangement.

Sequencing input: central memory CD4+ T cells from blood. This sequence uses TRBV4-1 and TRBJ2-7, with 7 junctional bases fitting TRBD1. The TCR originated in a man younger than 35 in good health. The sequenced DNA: TGCGCCAGCAGCCAAGATAGGGGGCCAACCTACGAGCAGTACTTC. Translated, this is CASSQDRGPTYEQYF.